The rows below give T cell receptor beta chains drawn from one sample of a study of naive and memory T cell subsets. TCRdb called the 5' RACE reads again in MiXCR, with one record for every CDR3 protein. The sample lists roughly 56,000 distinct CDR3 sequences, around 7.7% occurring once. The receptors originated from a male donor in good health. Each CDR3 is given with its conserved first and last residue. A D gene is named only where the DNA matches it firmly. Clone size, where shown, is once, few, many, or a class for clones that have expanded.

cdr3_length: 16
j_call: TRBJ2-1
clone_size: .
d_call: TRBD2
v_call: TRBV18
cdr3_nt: TGTGCCAGCTCACCACTACTAGCGGGAGGCTTCAATGAGCAGTTCTTC
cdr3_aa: CASSPLLAGGFNEQFF

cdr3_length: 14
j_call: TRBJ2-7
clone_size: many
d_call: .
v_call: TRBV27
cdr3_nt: TGTGCCAGCCGTCGCACAGAGAGCTCCTACGAGCAGTACTTC
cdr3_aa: CASRRTESSYEQYF

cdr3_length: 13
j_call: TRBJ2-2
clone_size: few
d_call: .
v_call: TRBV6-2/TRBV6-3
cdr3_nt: TGTGCCAGCAGTTACTCCGCTACCGGGGAGCTGTTTTTT
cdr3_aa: CASSYSATGELFF

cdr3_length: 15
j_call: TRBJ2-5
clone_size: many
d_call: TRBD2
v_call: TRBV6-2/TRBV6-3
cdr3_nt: TGTGCCAGCAGTTCCGGGACTACGGTCCAAGAGACCCAGTACTTC
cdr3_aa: CASSSGTTVQETQYF

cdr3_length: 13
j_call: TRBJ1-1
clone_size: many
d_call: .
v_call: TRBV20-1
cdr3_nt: TGCAGTGCCACCGGGACACTGAACACTGAAGCTTTCTTT
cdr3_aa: CSATGTLNTEAFF

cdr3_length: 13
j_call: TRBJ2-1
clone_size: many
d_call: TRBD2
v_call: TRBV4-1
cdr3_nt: TGCGCCAGCAGCCAGGACGGGACTAGCGTGCAGTTCTTC
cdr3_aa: CASSQDGTSVQFF

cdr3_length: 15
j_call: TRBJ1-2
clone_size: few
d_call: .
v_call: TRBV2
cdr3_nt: TGTGCCAGCAGTGAAGCGTTGGGGAACGACTATGGCTACACCTTC
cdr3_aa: CASSEALGNDYGYTF

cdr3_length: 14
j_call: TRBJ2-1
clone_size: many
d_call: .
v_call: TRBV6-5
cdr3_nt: TGTGCCAGCACCTGGGACCGCAACTGGGGTGAGCAGTTCTTC
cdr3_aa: CASTWDRNWGEQFF

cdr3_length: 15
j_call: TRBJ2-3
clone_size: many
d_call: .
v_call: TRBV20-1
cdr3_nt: TGCAGTGCTAGATTGCGACAGTCTAGCACAGATACGCAGTATTTT
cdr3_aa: CSARLRQSSTDTQYF

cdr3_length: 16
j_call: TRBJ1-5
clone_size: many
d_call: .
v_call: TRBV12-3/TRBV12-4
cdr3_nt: TGTGCCAGCAGTTTTCTAGGGTTAAGTGGCAATCAGCCCCAGCATTTT
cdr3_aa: CASSFLGLSGNQPQHF

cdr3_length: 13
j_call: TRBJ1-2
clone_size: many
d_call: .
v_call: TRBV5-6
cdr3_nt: TGTGCCAGCAGCTTGGGTCACCTCTATGGCTACACCTTC
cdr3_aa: CASSLGHLYGYTF

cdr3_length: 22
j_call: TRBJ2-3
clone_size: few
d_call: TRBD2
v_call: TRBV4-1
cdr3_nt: TGCGCCAGCAGCCAAGATATAGTGTGGGGGTCCTTAGCGGGGGGGCGCGGAGATACGCAGTATTTT
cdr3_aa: CASSQDIVWGSLAGGRGDTQYF

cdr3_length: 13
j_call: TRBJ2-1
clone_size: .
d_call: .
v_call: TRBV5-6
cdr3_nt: TGTGCCAGCAGTGGGGTTTTGGGGAATGAGCAGTTCTTC
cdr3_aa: CASSGVLGNEQFF

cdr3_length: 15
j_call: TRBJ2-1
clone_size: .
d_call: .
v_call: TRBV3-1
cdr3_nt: TGTGCCAGCAGTAAGGCAGGGGCCACCTACAATGAGCAGTTCTTC
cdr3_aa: CASSKAGATYNEQFF

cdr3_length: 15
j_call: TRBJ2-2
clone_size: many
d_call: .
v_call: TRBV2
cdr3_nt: TGTGCCAGCAGATTGGAGGGAATCCGCACCGGGGAGCTGTTTTTT
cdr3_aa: CASRLEGIRTGELFF

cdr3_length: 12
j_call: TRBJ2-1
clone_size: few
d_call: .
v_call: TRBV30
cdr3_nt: TGTGCCTGGAGTCCTGACCCAAATGAGCAGTTCTTC
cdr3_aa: CAWSPDPNEQFF

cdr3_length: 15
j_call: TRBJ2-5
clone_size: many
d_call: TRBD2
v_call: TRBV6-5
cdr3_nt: TGTGCCAGCAGACTTAGCGGGAGGGCCCCAGAGACCCAGTACTTC
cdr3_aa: CASRLSGRAPETQYF

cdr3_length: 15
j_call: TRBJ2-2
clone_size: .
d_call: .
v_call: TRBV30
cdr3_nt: TGTGCCTGCATTGAGGGCTACGCGAACACCGGGGAGCTGTTTTTT
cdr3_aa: CACIEGYANTGELFF

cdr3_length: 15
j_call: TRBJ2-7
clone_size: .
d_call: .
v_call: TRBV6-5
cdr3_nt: TGTGCCAGCAGTTACTCGAGGCGGGCCCTCTACGAGCAGTACTTC
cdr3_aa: CASSYSRRALYEQYF

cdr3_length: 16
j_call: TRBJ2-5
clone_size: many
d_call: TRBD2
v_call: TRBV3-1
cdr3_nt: TGTGCCAGCAGCCAAGATGGATTAGCGGGAGAAGAGACCCAGTACTTC
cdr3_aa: CASSQDGLAGEETQYF

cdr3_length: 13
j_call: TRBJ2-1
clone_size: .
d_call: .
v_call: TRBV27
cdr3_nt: TGTGCCAGCAGTTCGAAAAGCTACAATGAGCAGTTCTTC
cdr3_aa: CASSSKSYNEQFF

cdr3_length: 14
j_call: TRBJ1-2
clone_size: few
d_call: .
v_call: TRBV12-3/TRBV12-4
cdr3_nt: TGTGCCAGCAGTCCCCCGGGGGGCGCCCGAGGCTACACCTTC
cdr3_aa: CASSPPGGARGYTF

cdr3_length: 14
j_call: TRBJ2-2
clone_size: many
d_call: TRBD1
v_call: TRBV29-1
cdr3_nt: TGCAGCGTTGATCCGACAGGGTTCACCGGGGAGCTGTTTTTT
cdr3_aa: CSVDPTGFTGELFF

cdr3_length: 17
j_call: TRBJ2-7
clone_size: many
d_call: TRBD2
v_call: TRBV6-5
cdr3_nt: TGTGCCAGCAGTTACCAGACTAGCGGGGGGAGCTCCTACGAGCAGTACTTC
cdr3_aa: CASSYQTSGGSSYEQYF

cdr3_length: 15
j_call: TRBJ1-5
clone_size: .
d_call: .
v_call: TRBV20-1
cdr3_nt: TGCAGTGCCCCCAAGGGTGGGGTCGGCAATCAGCCCCAGCATTTT
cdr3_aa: CSAPKGGVGNQPQHF

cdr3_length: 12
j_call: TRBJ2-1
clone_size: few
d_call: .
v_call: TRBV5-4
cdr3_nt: TGTGCCAGCAGCTTCGGGTACAATGAGCAGTTCTTC
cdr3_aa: CASSFGYNEQFF

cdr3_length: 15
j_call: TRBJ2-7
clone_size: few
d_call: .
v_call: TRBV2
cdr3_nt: TGTGCCAGCAGCACAGGGGGGGGAGTCCCCTACGAGCAGTACTTC
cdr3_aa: CASSTGGGVPYEQYF

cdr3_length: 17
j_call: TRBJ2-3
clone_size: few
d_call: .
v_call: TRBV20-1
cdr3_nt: TGCAGTGCTAGAGATCACGGCGCGGGTCAGAGCACAGATACGCAGTATTTT
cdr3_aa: CSARDHGAGQSTDTQYF

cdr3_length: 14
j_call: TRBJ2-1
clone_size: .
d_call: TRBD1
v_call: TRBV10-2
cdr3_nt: TGCGCCAGCTCGGAAGACAGGGCCTACAATGAGCAGTTCTTC
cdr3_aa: CASSEDRAYNEQFF

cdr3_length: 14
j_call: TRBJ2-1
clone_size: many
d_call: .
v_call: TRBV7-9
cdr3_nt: TGTGCCAGCAGCCTAGACGGGGACCCCTCTCCGCAGTTCTTC
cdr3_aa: CASSLDGDPSPQFF

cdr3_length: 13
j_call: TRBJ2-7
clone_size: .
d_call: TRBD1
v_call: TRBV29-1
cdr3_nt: TGCAGCGTTGAACGGCAGGGGGCCTACGAGCAGTACTTC
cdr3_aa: CSVERQGAYEQYF